The next 22 T cell receptor beta chains were all read from a single sample in a study of blood T cell repertoires in COVID-19. The protocol was immunoSEQ multiplex PCR, while the TCRdb copy is restricted to in-frame clones and leaves out a portion. This sample has 140,000 or so clones; 70% to 80% occur once, and the top ten carry about 5%. Sequenced material: peripheral blood. The receptors originated from a woman in her sixties or seventies with COVID-19, enrolled during active disease.

V and J are TRBV19 and TRBJ2-7; TRBD1 matches at 7 bases. V lost 6 bases to trimming and J lost 7 bases; unmatched junction nucleotides: 9. The CDR3 sequence is 13 residues long. Per the germline V gene, CDR1 is LNHDA and CDR2 is SQIVND (reference sequence). The CDR3 nucleotides read TGTGCCAGTAGGTCAAGGGGGCAAGGAGAGCAGTACTTC. Translating gives CASRSRGQGEQYF.

In regard to this clone: The sample carries other DNA sequences with the same CDR3. The V and J genes are TRBV18 and TRBJ2-7; possible D gene TRBD1, 5 bases. Germline CDR1 KGHSH, CDR2 LQKENI. CDR3 length: 14 amino acids. V was shortened by 0 bases and J by 2 bases, with 8 bases between the two germline ends. CDR3 DNA: TGTGCCAGCTCACCACCGGCAGGGACCTACGAGCAGTACTTC. This codes for CASSPPAGTYEQYF. The variable domain in full, completed from reference TRBV18 and TRBJ2-7, reads NAGVMQNPRHLVRRRGQEARLRCSPMKGHSHVYWYRQLPEEGLKFMVYLQKENIIDESGMPKERFSAEFPKEGPSILRIQQVVRGDSAAYFCASSPPAGTYEQYFGPGTRLTVT.

The V call is TRBV10-3, the J call TRBJ2-7; 7 nucleotides match TRBD1. Trimming removed 4 bases from V and 3 bases from J; junction bases left unmatched: 3. Germline CDR1 ENHRY, CDR2 SYGVKD. This CDR3 has 13 residues. The CDR3 is CAISAGQDYEQYF. In DNA, the CDR3 is TGTGCCATCAGTGCCGGACAGGACTACGAGCAGTACTTC.

V usage is TRBV9 and J usage is TRBJ1-1, with D perhaps TRBD1 (5 bases). V was trimmed by 6 bases and J by 11 bases, leaving 23 bases between them. Germline V gives CDR1 SGDLS, CDR2 YYNGEE. The CDR3 has 14 residues. Here the CDR3 reads CASNDGTPDRRAFF. CDR3 coding DNA: TGTGCCAGCAACGACGGGACTCCCGATCGGCGGGCTTTCTTT. The full variable domain, rest sourced from reference TRBV9 and TRBJ1-1, is DSGVTQTPKHLITATGQRVTLRCSPRSGDLSVYWYQQSLDQGLQFLIQYYNGEERAKGNILERFSAQQFPDLHSELNLSSLELGDSALYFCASNDGTPDRRAFFGQGTRLTVV.

The chain has TRBV20-1 and TRBJ1-1; 7 bases agree with TRBD1. The length of the CDR3 is 11 residues. Trimming cost V 6 bases and J 7 bases; bases outside gene matches: 5. The germline CDR1 and CDR2 sequences are DFQATT and SNEGSKA (reference sequence). The CDR3 region has the DNA TGCAGTGCAGGACAGGCGAGTGAAGCTTTCTTT. The encoded protein is CSAGQASEAFF.

This rearrangement joins TRBV3-1 (or the pseudogene TRBV3-2) to TRBJ1-2; no clear D. In germline, CDR1 is LGHDT, CDR2 YNNKEL (reference sequence). The ends were cut back, 1 base at V and 0 bases at J, with 6 bases in the middle. This CDR3 contains 14 residues. CDR3 protein: CASSQGAANYGYTF. Written as DNA, the CDR3 is TGTGCCAGCAGCCAAGGGGCAGCTAACTATGGCTACACCTTC.

The CDR3 DNA reads TGTGCCAGCAGCAGTTCCGGGACAGGGAATGAGCAGTTCTTC. The encoded protein is CASSSSGTGNEQFF. The chain recombines TRBV7-9 with TRBJ2-1; 9 bases fit TRBD1. The V gene end was trimmed by 5 bases and the J gene end by 7 bases; junction bases not matched to a gene: 6. Germline V gene sequence: CDR1 SEHNR, CDR2 FQNEAQ (reference sequence). The CDR3 sequence is 14 residues long.

The rearrangement uses TRBV3-1 (or the pseudogene TRBV3-2) and TRBJ2-5; 13 bases map to TRBD2. Germline V gene lookup returns CDR1 LGHDT and CDR2 YNNKEL (reference sequence). Unmatched junction bases numbered 4, after V lost 1 base and J lost 5 bases. This CDR3 contains 16 residues. CDR3 in amino acids: CASSQVGTSGAETQYF. DNA of the CDR3: TGTGCCAGCAGCCAAGTCGGGACTAGCGGGGCGGAGACCCAGTACTTC.

The rearrangement links TRBV9 to TRBJ2-2; D unclear. This CDR3 has 16 residues. The germline CDR1 and CDR2 sequences are SGDLS and YYNGEE. Deletions cut 0 bases from V and 2 bases from J, with 11 bases between. CDR3 in DNA: TGTGCCAGCAGCGTAGGGCCCCACGTAAACACCGGGGAGCTGTTTTTT. It yields the protein CASSVGPHVNTGELFF.

There are a few counts of this clone. V gene TRBV5-4 combines with J gene TRBJ1-1; 10 bases are a match to TRBD1. This CDR3 has 17 amino acids. Germline CDR1 reads SGHNT; CDR2 reads YYREEE (reference sequence). Trimming took 2 bases from V and 2 from J; bases not matched to a gene: 9. The CDR3 DNA reads as TGTGCCAGCAGCTTAGACAGGGGGCAGAGAATCAACACTGAAGCTTTCTTT. Protein sequence: CASSLDRGQRINTEAFF.

The genes are TRBV6-5 and TRBJ1-1, with D possibly being TRBD1 (5 bases). V lost 7 bases and J lost 0, with 9 bases in between. Germline V gives CDR1 MNHEY, CDR2 SVGAGI. The CDR3 consists of 13 residues. The CDR3 DNA sequence: TGTGCCAGCAACCGGGGGGTGAACACTGAAGCTTTCTTT. It specifies CASNRGVNTEAFF.

Regarding this clone: The sample has other DNA sequences that encode this CDR3 too. This chain connects TRBV21-1 to TRBJ2-5; TRBD2, as called in the table, went unchecked against the DNA. TRBV21-1 corresponds to a pseudogene. This CDR3 is built from 21 residues. CDR3 in DNA: TGTGCCAGCAGCAAAGTCGGGTCCCAGGGTGGAGGGAAAGGCCTCCAAGAGACCCAGTACTTC. Protein sequence: CASSKVGSQGGGKGLQETQYF.

The chain carries TRBV3-1 (or the pseudogene TRBV3-2) and TRBJ2-5; D is ambiguous. The germline V gene encodes CDR1 LGHDT and CDR2 YNNKEL (reference sequence). Trimming took off 4 bases at V and 2 bases at J, with 5 bases between the two ends. CDR3 length equals 12 residues. The CDR3 sequence is CASSPPQETQYF. The CDR3, as DNA: TGTGCCAGCAGCCCCCCTCAAGAGACCCAGTACTTC.

The chain carries TRBV6-6 and TRBJ2-2; 8 bases line up with TRBD2. Germline lookup yields CDR1 MNHNY and CDR2 SVGAGI (reference sequence). V trimming: 6 bases; J trimming: 4 bases; junction bases outside the gene matches: 10. The CDR3 loop spans 16 amino acids. CDR3 amino acids: CASSHRGGAGTGELFF. In nucleotides, the CDR3 is TGTGCCAGCAGCCACCGGGGGGGCGCGGGCACCGGGGAGCTGTTTTTT.

This chain uses TRBV6-5 with TRBJ1-2; a possible D gene is TRBD1 (5 bases). The germline CDR1 and CDR2 sequences are MNHEY and SVGAGI. This CDR3 comprises 13 residues. The V end lost 8 bases, the J end lost 0 bases, and 10 bases lay between the germline ends. The CDR3 DNA reads as TGTGCCAGCGGCCGGGGGTCTAACTATGGCTACACCTTC. Translation gives CASGRGSNYGYTF.

The rearrangement uses TRBV12-2 and TRBJ2-7; the table's D call TRBD1 went unverified against the DNA. TRBV12-2 is reported as a pseudogene. The CDR3 contains 12 residues. In nucleotides, the CDR3 is TGTGCAAGTCGCTGGGACAGCTACGAGCAGTACTTC. Translated, it gives CASRWDSYEQYF.

The chain combines TRBV24-1 with TRBJ1-2; D is undetermined. With 2 bases removed from V and 4 bases from J, the gap between germline ends came to 4 bases. The V gene's germline CDR1 is KGHDR and CDR2 SFDVKD. There are 12 residues in the CDR3. CDR3: CATSDSIYGYTF. For the CDR3, the DNA is TGTGCCACCAGTGATTCTATCTATGGCTACACCTTC.

V and J are TRBV30 and TRBJ1-1, with D hard to call. Germline V gives CDR1 GTSNPN, CDR2 SVGIG (reference sequence). The CDR3 totals 12 residues. Trimming removed 1 base from V and 9 bases from J, with 12 bases in between. The CDR3 loop reads CAWSEPTGKAFF. The CDR3 DNA is TGTGCCTGGAGTGAACCGACGGGTAAAGCTTTCTTT.

This rearrangement joins TRBV2 to TRBJ2-2, with D perhaps TRBD1 (6 bases). Between the trimmed V and J ends, which lost 7 bases and 2 bases, there was a span of 11 bases. The CDR3 consists of 14 residues. The germline V gene encodes CDR1 SNHLY and CDR2 FYNNEI. The CDR3 bases are TGTGCCAGCAACAAGGACAGAAACACCGGGGAGCTGTTTTTT. This codes for CASNKDRNTGELFF.

The chain is built from TRBV30 and TRBJ1-5; TRBD1 is a possible D gene (5 bases). CDR1 and CDR2 (germline): GTSNPN, SVGIG (reference sequence). Trimming took 4 bases from V and 6 from J, leaving 16 bases between them. CDR3 length: 14 amino acids. CDR3 sequence (DNA): TGTGCCTGGACTCGTTCGGGGGGTGGTCAGCCCCAGCATTTT. Translating it yields CAWTRSGGGQPQHF.

The CDR3 region has the DNA TGTGCCAGCAGCCGGAGTATAGCGGGGGGGCATAGAGAGCAGTTCTTC. Its translation is CASSRSIAGGHREQFF. This chain uses TRBV3-1 (or the pseudogene TRBV3-2) with TRBJ2-1; TRBD2 matches at 11 bases. The V segment lost 4 bases and the J segment 10 bases; nucleotides outside the gene matches: 12. The CDR3 consists of 16 residues. Germline assignment: CDR1 LGHDT and CDR2 YNNKEL (reference sequence).

This clone was counted between two and nine times. The chain recombines TRBV28 with TRBJ1-2, with 7 bases identical to TRBD1. The CDR3 has 14 residues. V lost 2 bases and J lost 7; bases outside the gene matches: 7. Germline CDR1 is MDHEN and CDR2 is SYDVKM. The DNA of the CDR3 is TGTGCCAGCAGTTTAGGCGGGACAGTGGGTGGCTACACCTTC. This translates into CASSLGGTVGGYTF.